This T cell receptor (beta chain) was observed in a study of identifying expanded T cells in peripheral blood (dated by TCRdb to the late 2010s). For context, the study as a whole: Four technical replicates, made by sequencing separate aliquots from the same pool of genomic DNA, were compared pairwise.

Results the study describes overall, beyond this receptor: Across all healthy donors, variance in clone template counts between roughly 2-week samples was found to increase significantly with total template count. The beta-binomial model significantly reduced the number of clones called differentially abundant and the false-positive rate across all healthy-donor time intervals. Approximately 1.2 differentially abundant clones were flagged by the binomial model between technical replicates, whereas about 15 and 18 were flagged over roughly two weeks and four weeks, respectively. The authors expected that biological variance in healthy repertoires might rise further over much longer intervals, such as months to years.

Concerning this clone itself: Its antigen specificity is not known. Base qualities were left out, and no much larger clone turns up one base away.

The CDR3 runs 12 amino acids, cysteine and phenylalanine included. The CDR3 DNA has 36 bases and is translated from base 1. A distance of 14 bases separates the germline ends of V and J, which lose 4 bases and 8 bases respectively. Taken from the germline V gene (reference sequence), the CDR1 and CDR2 loops are GTSNPN and SVGIG. TCRbeta CDR3 regions were profiled with the immunoSEQ Assay using bias-controlled multiplex PCR amplification of genomic DNA. The authors processed their data as follows. To quantify the absolute abundance of each unique TCRbeta CDR3 region, the sequences were collapsed and filtered. Differential abundance was tested with a binomial (Fisher-equivalent) model and with a beta-binomial model adding time-dependent variance fitted from healthy donors. Clones with fewer than 5 combined templates were removed, and differential abundance was called for clones with a Benjamini-Hochberg FDR below 0.01. The form v = (b*log(k)+a)^2 was used to model beta-binomial variance as a function of total template count across the two samples. Imported from immuneACCESS, the table was reduced by TCRdb to in-frame sequences with V and J called. These copies leave out some clones; in studies compared against another copy, an unresolved V gene accounts for under half, and the cause of the remainder is not known. V and J calls and clone size are copied from that table; D and trimming were computed from the DNA. This sample is represented by roughly 75,000 clones; 85% to 90% of them were singletons. The leading ten clones occupy more than 3% of the sample.

During the collection period, no infections or other immune events were recorded for the healthy donors. Blood repertoires from healthy donors were used as a training cohort for calibrating time-dependent variance in a beta-binomial model of differential abundance of T-cell clones. The training cohort was composed of around ten healthy donors, 3 female and 7 male. The donors were between roughly 29 and 65 years old, with an average age of about 45 years. Whole blood from each healthy donor was obtained from a commercial supplier and was collected at three time points approximately 13 days apart. For immunosequencing, genomic DNA was extracted from whole blood that had not been sorted.

The rearranged chain carries TRBV30 and TRBJ1-1, with the D segment identity uncertain. The receptor was derived from a person aged 18 to 70 in good health. Material: blood. The DNA sequence is TGTGCCTGGAATGTAGGACCGGGAGAAGCTTTCTTT. It encodes CAWNVGPGEAFF.